The clone carrying this T cell receptor beta chain was counted only a few times. Its antigen is as yet unknown. The data originate from a study of identical twins. A universal primer site was created by template switching, with the cDNA bearing unique molecular identifiers. TCRdb itself ran the 5' RACE reads through MiXCR, one entry per CDR3 protein. The repertoire holds around 290,000 distinct CDR3 sequences, with around 9.7% as singletons. Germline V gene lookup returns CDR1 KGHDR and CDR2 SFDVKD. The CDR3 contains 15 residues. V was pared by 2 bases and J by 5 bases, with 11 bases between. General study findings and limits: Compared with unrelated sharing, twin-shared out-of-frame alpha sequences had more low-probability sequences. Invariant populations such as MAIT and iNKT cells could partly muddle zero-insertion analyses.

These records were also assigned to another study, of yellow fever vaccine responses in identical twins.

The V call is TRBV24-1, the J call TRBJ2-2; D is ambiguous. The specimen sequenced was CD8+ T cells sorted from blood. This receptor was taken from a woman under 30 in good health. CDR3 coding DNA: TGTGCCACCAGTGATTCGTTCCCCCCTACCGGGGAGCTGTTTTTT. Amino acid sequence: CATSDSFPPTGELFF.